The 24 T cell receptor beta chains below come from one sample, sequenced in a study of cytotoxic CD8 clonotypes in ibrutinib-treated CLL. TCRdb keeps only in-frame clones here, not all; method: immunoSEQ multiplex PCR. The data show around 130,000 clones, with 80% to 85% seen just once and 3.3% held by the top ten. Sequencing used PBMCs, obtained after 24 months of ibrutinib treatment. All receptors derive from a human donor with chronic lymphocytic leukemia.

This chain joins TRBV6-6 and TRBJ1-2; 9 nucleotides match TRBD1. The germline gives CDR1 MNHNY, CDR2 SVGAGI (reference sequence). Trimming at V came to 6 bases and at J to 3 bases, leaving 5 bases not matched to a gene. The CDR3 runs to 14 residues. CDR3 bases: TGTGCCAGCAGGGGAGACAGGGGGGACTATGGCTACACCTTC. It specifies CASRGDRGDYGYTF.

This clone was detected only a few times. The chain joins TRBV10-3 to TRBJ1-1; D not resolved. The CDR3 runs to 13 residues. V was pared by 11 bases and J by 4 bases, with 17 bases between. In germline, CDR1 is ENHRY, CDR2 SYGVKD. The CDR3 sequence is CAANERLGTEAFF. In DNA form, the CDR3 reads TGTGCCGCCAACGAGAGGTTGGGCACTGAAGCTTTCTTT.

The rearrangement links TRBV6-6 to TRBJ1-3; no firm D call. CDR1 is MNHNY, CDR2 SVGAGI, per germline (reference sequence). V was trimmed by 4 bases and J by 0 bases, leaving 7 bases between them. The CDR3 is 14 amino acids. DNA for the CDR3: TGTGCCAGCAGTTCCACAAGCTCTGGAAACACCATATATTTT. This sequence encodes CASSSTSSGNTIYF.

This chain links TRBV28 with TRBJ1-2; D may be TRBD1 (6 bases). CDR1 is MDHEN and CDR2 is SYDVKM in the germline V gene. The V end lost 8 bases, the J end lost 3 bases, and 7 bases lay between the germline ends. The CDR3 sequence is 11 residues long. CDR3 residues: CASQGYYGYTF. CDR3 nucleotide sequence: TGTGCCAGCCAGGGGTACTATGGCTACACCTTC.

This clone has just a few counts. V is TRBV4-3 and J is TRBJ2-5; TRBD2 agrees at 8 bases. The germline V gene encodes CDR1 LGHNA and CDR2 YSLEER. The CDR3 spans 22 residues. The V segment lost 0 bases and the J segment 2 bases; nucleotides outside the gene matches: 23. The CDR3 sequence is CASSQDHFMSGGSQGGQETQYF. DNA for the CDR3: TGCGCCAGCAGCCAAGATCATTTTATGAGCGGGGGATCCCAAGGGGGGCAAGAGACCCAGTACTTC.

The rearrangement uses TRBV6-6 and TRBJ1-5; no reliable D call. With 2 bases removed from V and 1 base from J, the gap between germline ends came to 6 bases. The CDR3 totals 14 residues. Germline CDR1 and CDR2: MNHNY and SVGAGI (reference sequence). CDR3 nucleotide sequence: TGTGCCAGCAGTTACCAAAACAGCAATCAGCCCCAGCATTTT. The encoded protein is CASSYQNSNQPQHF.

The chain combines TRBV30 with TRBJ1-6; D perhaps matches TRBD1 (5 bases). This CDR3 has 15 residues. V lost 8 bases, J lost 0 bases, and 14 bases lay in between. Germline CDR1 GTSNPN, CDR2 SVGIG (reference sequence). This CDR3 reads CAQRRGSSYNSPLHF. The CDR3 DNA reads as TGTGCCCAGAGGCGGGGGAGCTCCTATAATTCACCCCTCCACTTT.

This clone was picked up one time. The V call is TRBV29-1, the J call TRBJ2-1; TRBD2 aligns across 9 bases. The CDR3 is 15 amino acids. Looked up from germline, CDR1 is SQVTM and CDR2 is ANQGSEA. Losses at the gene ends were 5 bases for V and 4 bases for J; bases not matched to a gene: 9. CDR3 DNA: TGCAGCGTTCGAGCGGGGGGTTCGATATACAATGAGCAGTTCTTC. Translation: CSVRAGGSIYNEQFF.

J is TRBJ1-1 and V is TRBV29-1; possibly TRBD1 for D (6 bases). The CDR3 sequence is 10 residues long. Germline values: CDR1 SQVTM, CDR2 ANQGSEA. Trimming shortened V by 7 bases and J by 7 bases, and 10 bases separated the two germline ends. The CDR3 sequence: CSGQTGEAFF. CDR3 nucleotide sequence: TGCAGCGGTCAGACAGGTGAAGCTTTCTTT.

The chain uses TRBV7-2 and TRBJ2-3; TRBD1 matches at 10 bases. V lost 6 bases and J lost 5; bases outside the gene matches: 8. Germline loops: CDR1 SGHTA, CDR2 FQGNSA. The CDR3 totals 15 residues. CDR3 residues: CASRGDRGALDTQYF. CDR3 in DNA: TGTGCCAGCAGAGGGGACAGGGGAGCCTTAGATACGCAGTATTTT.

The rearrangement joins TRBV7-9 to TRBJ2-5, with D unresolved. The ends were cut back, 2 bases at V and 0 bases at J, with 16 bases in the middle. The germline V gene encodes CDR1 SEHNR and CDR2 FQNEAQ (reference sequence). The length of the CDR3 is 17 residues. The CDR3 DNA reads TGTGCCAGCAGCTTATTGTCGAAGCTTAGTTACCAAGAGACCCAGTACTTC. Translating it yields CASSLLSKLSYQETQYF. Full variable domain (rest looked up from reference TRBV7-9 and TRBJ2-5): DTGVSQNPRHKITKRGQNVTFRCDPISEHNRLYWYRQTLGQGPEFLTYFQNEAQLEKSRLLSDRFSAERPKGSFSTLEIQRTEQGDSAMYLCASSLLSKLSYQETQYFGPGTRLLVL.

V and J are TRBV28 and TRBJ1-1; no definite D call. This CDR3 region has 14 residues. The germline gives CDR1 MDHEN, CDR2 SYDVKM. The V and J ends lost 8 bases and 4 bases respectively, with 17 bases between them. The CDR3 DNA sequence: TGTGCCAGCCGAGTGGAGGGTGGTAGCACTGAAGCTTTCTTT. Protein: CASRVEGGSTEAFF.

The chain couples TRBV7-2 to TRBJ1-2; D call uncertain. The CDR3 extends over 12 amino acids. V was shortened by 3 bases and J by 7 bases, with 9 bases between the two germline ends. Germline V CDR1 and CDR2: SGHTA, FQGNSA. CDR3 in amino acids: CASSFPTGGYTF. The CDR3, as DNA: TGTGCCAGCAGCTTTCCTACGGGTGGCTACACCTTC.

The J gene is TRBJ1-2, the V gene TRBV11-2; the D is unclear. The V gene's germline CDR1 is SGHAT and CDR2 FQNNGV. The length of the CDR3 is 12 residues. Trimming stripped 3 bases from V and 7 bases from J, with 9 bases between. CDR3 nucleotides: TGTGCCAGCAGCTTGAGGCACAGTGGCTACACCTTC. Encoded protein: CASSLRHSGYTF. Using reference TRBV11-2 and TRBJ1-2 for the parts outside the CDR3, the full variable domain is EAGVAQSPRYKIIEKRQSVAFWCNPISGHATLYWYQQILGQGPKLLIQFQNNGVVDDSQLPKDRFSAERLKGVDSTLKIQPAKLEDSAVYLCASSLRHSGYTFGSGTRLTVV.

This chain links TRBV28 with TRBJ1-2; D uncertain. The CDR3 sequence is 15 residues long. Germline CDR1 and CDR2: MDHEN and SYDVKM. V was cut by 6 bases and J by 4 bases, with 18 bases left in between. CDR3 region: CASSPNQSRSYGYTF. The CDR3, as DNA: TGTGCCAGCAGCCCCAACCAGTCGCGTTCCTATGGCTACACCTTC.

V usage is TRBV19 and J usage is TRBJ2-4; D gene ambiguous. Trimming stripped 3 bases from V and 0 bases from J, with 9 bases between. Per germline, CDR1 LNHDA and CDR2 SQIVND (reference sequence). This CDR3 has 15 amino acids. The CDR3 bases are TGTGCCAGTAGTATCACCGGGCTAGCCAAAAACATTCAGTACTTC. Translating it yields CASSITGLAKNIQYF.

This clone was seen a single time. The chain recombines TRBV28 with TRBJ2-6; D is unresolved. CDR3 size: 15 residues. Deletions cut 7 bases from V and 2 bases from J, with 12 bases between. The germline CDR1 and CDR2 sequences are MDHEN and SYDVKM. CDR3 in DNA: TGTGCCAGCACCGTTCGGAGCACTGGGGCCAACGTCCTGACTTTC. As protein: CASTVRSTGANVLTF.

The chain uses TRBV12-5 and TRBJ1-6; possible D gene TRBD1, 5 bases. CDR3 size: 14 residues. V was trimmed by 1 base and J by 9 bases, leaving 10 bases between them. Germline V CDR1 and CDR2: LGHNT, FRNRAP. The CDR3 spells CASGLGQQGSPLHF. DNA for the CDR3: TGTGCTAGTGGTTTGGGACAGCAGGGTTCACCCCTCCACTTT.

This clone showed up just a few times. V usage is TRBV14 and J usage is TRBJ1-1; perhaps TRBD1 as D (6 bases). CDR1 SGHDN and CDR2 FVKESK come from the germline V gene. The V end lost 4 bases, the J end lost 5 bases, and 23 bases lay between the germline ends. This CDR3 comprises 17 residues. The CDR3 DNA is TGTGCCAGCAGCCCCTTCGGGGGCCGTAACAGGAATACTGAAGCTTTCTTT. Its translation is CASSPFGGRNRNTEAFF.

The J gene is TRBJ2-7, the V gene TRBV27, with D unclear. With 8 bases removed from V and 4 bases from J, the gap between germline ends came to 12 bases. There are 12 residues in the CDR3. Germline V CDR1 and CDR2: MNHEY, SMNVEV (reference sequence). The CDR3: CASGQIQYEQYF. The CDR3 DNA reads as TGTGCCAGCGGGCAGATTCAATACGAGCAGTACTTC.

V gene TRBV9 combines with J gene TRBJ1-4; TRBD1 agrees at 10 bases. CDR1 and CDR2 (germline): SGDLS, YYNGEE. The CDR3 has 17 residues. J lost 8 bases, V lost 4 bases, and 14 bases had no gene match. For the CDR3, the DNA is TGTGCCAGCAGCCCGCGGACAGGGGGGACTTCATCCGAAAAACTGTTTTTT. Translating gives CASSPRTGGTSSEKLFF.

This clone appeared a single time. The rearrangement joins TRBV27 to TRBJ2-1; 7 positions agree with TRBD1. V was pared by 7 bases and J by 7 bases, with 7 bases of the junction left unmatched. Germline loops: CDR1 MNHEY, CDR2 SMNVEV (reference sequence). The CDR3 is made up of 13 amino acids. CDR3 protein: CASTRQGGNEQFF. The CDR3 coding sequence is TGTGCCAGCACCCGACAGGGCGGGAATGAGCAGTTCTTC.

This sequence joins TRBV5-4 and TRBJ1-2; no clear D gene. V gave up 3 bases and J gave up 8 bases, with 11 bases separating them. The CDR3 is 12 amino acids. Germline-derived CDR1 and CDR2 are SGHNT and YYREEE (reference sequence). CDR3 sequence reads: CASSSPGEGYTF. In nucleotides, the CDR3 is TGTGCCAGCAGCTCGCCCGGGGAAGGCTACACCTTC.

The sample holds a few counts of this clone. The chain recombines TRBV5-4 with TRBJ2-3; TRBD2 is a possible D gene (5 bases). V gave up 3 bases and J gave up 5 bases, with 16 bases separating them. Germline CDR1 is SGHNT and CDR2 is YYREEE (reference sequence). This CDR3 has 15 residues. The chain's CDR3 is CASSSAPLSGDTQYF. In nucleotides, the CDR3 is TGTGCCAGCAGCTCGGCACCACTAAGCGGAGATACGCAGTATTTT.